Listed below are T cell receptor beta chains from one sample, sequenced in a study of T cells in localized non-small cell lung cancer. Profiled with immunoSEQ multiplex PCR; TCRdb holds only in-frame clones, not every one. The data contain tens of thousands of clones, around 80% of them seen just once; the ten biggest clones take up roughly 17%. The specimen was peripheral blood, collected before any cancer treatment. The receptors originated from a male donor aged 60 or over with stage III squamous cell lung carcinoma. Each CDR3 is given with its conserved first and last residue. A D gene is named only where the DNA matches it firmly. Clone size, where shown, is once, few, many, or a class for clones that have expanded.

>TRBV7-9|-|-|TRBJ2-3
CASSFMDTQYF
TGTGCCAGCAGCTTCATGGATACGCAGTATTTT
>TRBV6-6|-|TRBD2|TRBJ2-3
CASSRSGRGTDTQYF
TGTGCCAGCAGTAGGAGCGGGAGAGGAACAGATACGCAGTATTTT
>TRBV19|-|TRBD1|TRBJ2-2
CASSSRQGPGELFF
TGTGCCAGTAGTTCACGACAGGGCCCCGGGGAGCTGTTTTTT
>TRBV30|-|TRBD2|TRBJ2-7
CAWSVGTSGSYEQYF
TGTGCCTGGAGTGTAGGTACTAGCGGTTCCTACGAGCAGTACTTC
>TRBV18|-|TRBD1|TRBJ2-5
CASSPPGTGRQETQYF
TGTGCCAGCTCACCACCCGGGACAGGGAGGCAAGAGACCCAGTACTTC
>TRBV7-2|-|-|TRBJ2-1
CASSLNYNEQFF
TGTGCCAGCAGCCTCAATTACAATGAGCAGTTCTTC
>TRBV5-1|once|-|TRBJ2-1
CASRYGTATYNEQFF
TGCGCCAGCAGATACGGGACGGCAACCTACAATGAGCAGTTCTTC
>TRBV10-2|-|-|TRBJ1-2
CASSDAGTYGYTF
TGCGCCAGCAGTGACGCAGGGACCTATGGCTACACCTTC
>TRBV9|-|TRBD1|TRBJ2-1
CASSVAMGQGHEQFF
TGTGCCAGCAGCGTAGCTATGGGACAGGGGCATGAGCAGTTCTTC
>TRBV11-2|-|-|TRBJ2-7
CASSLPAKSYEQYF
TGTGCCAGCAGCTTGCCAGCGAAATCCTACGAGCAGTACTTC
>TRBV11-2|once|-|TRBJ2-4
CASSPLAKNIQYF
TGTGCCAGCAGCCCACTGGCCAAAAACATTCAGTACTTC
>TRBV30|-|-|TRBJ2-2
CAWSKELGELFF
TGTGCCTGGAGTAAAGAGCTAGGGGAGCTGTTTTTT
>TRBV5-1|-|-|TRBJ1-1
CASNLQGGTEAFF
TGCGCCAGCAACTTACAGGGAGGAACTGAAGCTTTCTTT
>TRBV6-5|-|-|TRBJ2-4
CASSPTGAKNIQYF
TGTGCCAGCAGTCCTACAGGGGCCAAAAACATTCAGTACTTC
>TRBV11-2|-|-|TRBJ2-1
CASSLEGSSYNEQFF
TGTGCCAGCAGCTTAGAGGGGAGCTCCTACAATGAGCAGTTCTTC
>TRBV5-1|once|TRBD2|TRBJ2-3
CASSISGRGTDTQYF
TGCGCCAGCAGCATTAGCGGGAGAGGCACAGATACGCAGTATTTT
>TRBV6-5|-|-|TRBJ2-1
CASRNYNEQFF
TGTGCCAGCAGGAATTACAATGAGCAGTTCTTC
>TRBV10-2|-|TRBD1|TRBJ1-4
CASSDRQGWGNEKLFF
TGCGCCAGCAGTGACAGACAGGGGTGGGGTAATGAAAAACTGTTTTTT
>TRBV7-9|once|-|TRBJ1-5
CASSLVDGSRNQPQHF
TGTGCCAGCAGCTTAGTGGACGGTAGTCGAAATCAGCCCCAGCATTTT
>TRBV27|-|TRBD1|TRBJ2-7
CASRFSTGSYEQYF
TGTGCCAGCAGGTTTTCGACAGGGAGCTACGAGCAGTACTTC
>TRBV7-2|-|-|TRBJ1-1
CASSLSNSRTEAFF
TGTGCCAGCAGCTTAAGTAACAGTAGGACTGAAGCTTTCTTT
>TRBV2|few|TRBD1|TRBJ2-7
CASSSDRWSNEQYF
TGTGCCAGCAGTTCGGACAGGTGGTCGAACGAGCAGTACTTC
>TRBV7-8|-|-|TRBJ2-7
CASSSERLVGSEQYF
TGTGCCAGCAGCTCGGAACGACTAGTGGGGAGTGAGCAGTACTTC
>TRBV19|-|-|TRBJ2-1
CASSIRLGQAVLFF
TGTGCCAGTAGTATCCGACTAGGACAGGCGGTGCTGTTCTTC
>TRBV19|-|TRBD2|TRBJ2-6
CASSIDFGASGNPSGANVLTF
TGTGCCAGTAGTATAGATTTCGGGGCTAGCGGGAACCCATCTGGGGCCAACGTCCTGACTTTC
>TRBV2|-|-|TRBJ2-7
CASTVDKGVNEQYF
TGTGCCAGCACGGTGGACAAGGGGGTCAACGAGCAGTACTTC
>TRBV15|-|-|TRBJ1-1
CATGGWLGAEAFF
TGTGCCACCGGCGGATGGCTCGGGGCTGAAGCTTTCTTT
>TRBV4-1|-|-|TRBJ1-2
CASSQEETGAYGYTF
TGCGCCAGCAGCCAAGAGGAGACCGGGGCATATGGCTACACCTTC
>TRBV5-1|few|-|TRBJ1-5
CASSLDGDQPQHF
TGCGCCAGCAGCTTGGACGGTGATCAGCCCCAGCATTTT
>TRBV19|-|-|TRBJ1-5
CASSKGGSGNQPQHF
TGTGCCAGTAGTAAGGGGGGCTCGGGCAATCAGCCCCAGCATTTT
>TRBV5-1|-|TRBD2|TRBJ2-1
CASSLGSSGSYNEQFF
TGCGCCAGCAGCTTAGGGTCTAGCGGGAGTTACAATGAGCAGTTCTTC
>TRBV14|-|-|TRBJ2-5
CASSHPPYQETQYF
TGTGCCAGCAGCCACCCACCGTACCAAGAGACCCAGTACTTC
>TRBV7-3|few|TRBD1|TRBJ2-7
CASSPGQVGEQYF
TGTGCCAGCAGCCCCGGACAGGTCGGCGAGCAGTACTTC